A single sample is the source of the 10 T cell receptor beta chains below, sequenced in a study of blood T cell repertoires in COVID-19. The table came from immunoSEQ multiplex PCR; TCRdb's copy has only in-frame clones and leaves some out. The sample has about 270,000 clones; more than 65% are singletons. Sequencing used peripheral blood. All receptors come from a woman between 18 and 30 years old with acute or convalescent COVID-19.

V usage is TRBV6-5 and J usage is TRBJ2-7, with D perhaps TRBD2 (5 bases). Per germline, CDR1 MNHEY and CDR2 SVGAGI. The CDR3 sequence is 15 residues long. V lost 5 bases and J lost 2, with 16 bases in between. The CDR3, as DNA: TGTGCCAGCAGTCGCGTGACTACTTTCGCCTACGAGCAGTACTTC. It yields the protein CASSRVTTFAYEQYF.

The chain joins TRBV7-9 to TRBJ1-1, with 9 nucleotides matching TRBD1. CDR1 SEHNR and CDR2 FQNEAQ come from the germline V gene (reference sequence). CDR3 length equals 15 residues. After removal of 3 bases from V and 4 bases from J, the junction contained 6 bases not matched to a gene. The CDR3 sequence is CASSLSDRGGTEAFF. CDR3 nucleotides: TGTGCCAGCAGCTTGAGTGACAGGGGGGGCACTGAAGCTTTCTTT.

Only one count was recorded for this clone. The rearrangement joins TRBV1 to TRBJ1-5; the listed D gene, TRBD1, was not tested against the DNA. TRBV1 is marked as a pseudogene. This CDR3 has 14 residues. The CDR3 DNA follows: TGCACCAGCAGCCACGAACAGTTTCGGCAGCCCCAGCATTTT. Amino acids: CTSSHEQFRQPQHF.

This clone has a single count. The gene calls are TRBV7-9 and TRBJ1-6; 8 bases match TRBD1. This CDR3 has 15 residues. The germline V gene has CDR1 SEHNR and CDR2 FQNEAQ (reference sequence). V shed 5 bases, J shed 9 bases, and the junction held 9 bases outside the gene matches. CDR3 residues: CASSTGQGHSSPLHF. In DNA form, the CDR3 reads TGTGCCAGCAGCACCGGACAGGGCCATAGTTCACCCCTCCACTTT.

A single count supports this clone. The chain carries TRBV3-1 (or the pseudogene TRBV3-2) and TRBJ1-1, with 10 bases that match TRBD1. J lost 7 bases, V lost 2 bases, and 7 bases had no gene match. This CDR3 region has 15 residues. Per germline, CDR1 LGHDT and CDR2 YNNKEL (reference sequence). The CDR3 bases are TGTGCCAGCAGCCAAACGGGACAGGGGCGGAATGAAGCTTTCTTT. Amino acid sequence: CASSQTGQGRNEAFF.

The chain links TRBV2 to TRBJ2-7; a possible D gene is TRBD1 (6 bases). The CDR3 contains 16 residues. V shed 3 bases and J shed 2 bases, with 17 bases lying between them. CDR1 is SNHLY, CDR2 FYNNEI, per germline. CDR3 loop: CASSELGLGTPYEQYF. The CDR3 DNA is TGTGCCAGCAGTGAGTTAGGGCTGGGGACACCCTACGAGCAGTACTTC.

The CDR3 is CASSELFTSGRAYEQYF. The CDR3 DNA reads TGTGCCAGCAGTGAACTCTTCACTAGCGGGAGGGCCTACGAGCAGTACTTC. The chain has TRBV6-1 and TRBJ2-7, with 13 positions matching TRBD2. CDR3 length: 17 residues. Germline V gene data show CDR1 as MNHNS and CDR2 as SASEGT. Losses at the gene ends were 2 bases for V and 2 bases for J; bases not matched to a gene: 6.

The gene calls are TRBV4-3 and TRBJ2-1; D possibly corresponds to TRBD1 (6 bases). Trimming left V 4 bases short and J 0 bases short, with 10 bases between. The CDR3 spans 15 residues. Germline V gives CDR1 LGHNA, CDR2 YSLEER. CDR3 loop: CASSLDRSSYNEQFF. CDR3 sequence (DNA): TGCGCCAGCAGCCTCGACAGGAGCTCCTACAATGAGCAGTTCTTC.

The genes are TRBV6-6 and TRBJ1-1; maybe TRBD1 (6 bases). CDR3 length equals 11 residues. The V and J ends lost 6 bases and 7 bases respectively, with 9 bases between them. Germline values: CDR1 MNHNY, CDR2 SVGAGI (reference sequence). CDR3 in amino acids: CASSPQGEAFF. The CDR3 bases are TGTGCCAGCAGCCCACAGGGTGAAGCTTTCTTT.

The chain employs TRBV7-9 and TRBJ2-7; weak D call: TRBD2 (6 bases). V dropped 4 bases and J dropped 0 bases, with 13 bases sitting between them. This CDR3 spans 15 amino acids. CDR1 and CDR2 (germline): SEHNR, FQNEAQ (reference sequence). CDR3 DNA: TGTGCCAGCAGCTCCCGCTCCGGGAGCTCCTACGAGCAGTACTTC. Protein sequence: CASSSRSGSSYEQYF.